This T cell receptor beta chain appears in the sequencing data of a study of somatic mutations in cytotoxic T cells in rheumatoid arthritis. Study context: At nearly 100% purity, some V beta antibody-stained T-cell populations were flow-sorted, and these included V beta1+ cells that were sequenced for TCRB.

Germline lookup yields CDR1 SQVTM and CDR2 ANQGSEA. The length of the CDR3 is 17 residues. The J segment lost 2 bases and the V segment lost 6 bases, leaving 14 bases of the junction unmatched. Per the original methods: Expanded CD8+ clones from patients, those larger than 1%, seldom had a match among published virus-specific TCRB sequences. Sequencing was performed with immunoSEQ multiplex PCR; in TCRdb, only in-frame clones are kept and a portion is missing. V, J and clone size are taken as reported in that table, and D and trimming were inferred from the DNA itself. The table shows some 18,000 clones, with over 60% occurring only once. Study-level points and caveats: Increasing age coincided with elevated CD8+ clonality among rheumatoid arthritis patients, though not among healthy controls. Unknown were the antigen targets of the expanded CD8+ clones.

In regard to this clone: Its specificity is unknown.

Sequencing was carried out using CD8+ T cells sorted from blood. V and J are TRBV29-1 and TRBJ2-5, with TRBD2 identical over 11 bases. This TCR was sampled from an adult with rheumatoid arthritis. CDR3 sequence (DNA): TGCAGCGTGACCCTCCCAACTAGCGGGGGATATCAAGAGACCCAGTACTTC. As protein: CSVTLPTSGGYQETQYF.